What follows is one T cell receptor beta chain and its context. The antigen is unknown. A much larger clone lies one base from this, so it may be a read error. This sample was included in a study of metastatic and nonmetastatic thyroid tumors. Study background: Repertoires of blood and of tissue (tumor or nodule) from malignant and benign thyroid patients were compared.

Per germline, CDR1 LGHNT and CDR2 FRNRAP. CDR3 size: 13 residues. Original methodology: Construction of a distant-metastasis classifier for papillary thyroid cancer relied on CDR3 differences across clinicopathological groups. With MiXCR, TCRdb called clones anew from the PCR reads. TCRdb, not the authors, supplied the V and J calls. The sample has about 85,000 clones, roughly 8.6% seen once. Study-level results: According to reports, the diversity of TCR beta was significantly higher in malignant thyroid tumors than in benign nodules, and this held in both blood and tumor samples.

Prior to thyroid surgery, none of the patients had received any treatment. The receptor was derived from a female donor with papillary thyroid cancer or a benign thyroid nodule (not recorded which). Some clones in this sample may be carry-over from other donors' samples. The genes are TRBV12-5 and TRBJ1-1; D perhaps matches TRBD1 (5 bases). Sequencing was performed on blood. In DNA, the CDR3 is TGTGCTAGTGGCCAAGGGGCGCGCACTGAAGCTCTCTTT. It is translated as CASGQGARTEALF.